This T cell receptor (beta chain) stems from a study of blood T cell repertoires in COVID-19 (dated by TCRdb to about 2020). Study-level background: Samples from collaborators originated in the United States, Italy and Spain and spanned both the acute and convalescent phases of COVID-19. Samples came from the ongoing ImmuneRACE study (first 160 participants) plus 1,254 subjects from 6 global collaborators. A de-identified subject ID, COVID-19 status, age in years and sex were almost always included in the sample metadata. Subjects who had been exposed to COVID-19, were actively infected with it, or had recovered from it provided the deeply sampled blood TCRbeta repertoires that made up the dataset. The prospective study material was composed of cDNA or gDNA derived from T cells, B-cell-depleted T cells, or PBMCs. HLA class I and class II types, where available, came from metadata supplied by the sample provider rather than from assay-based typing. A freely available public database, intended as a resource for researchers studying the immune response to SARS-CoV-2, is where the repertoires were released. What the research found in general, with its limitations: How much clinical and demographic metadata was included differed by source and by participant, and the metadata was provided uncurated.

This clone was found many times. The antigen it binds to is not known. Per-base quality was not reported, and no clone a single base away is much larger than it. Participants in the prospective study were enrolled through a virtual design, were aged about 18 to 90 years, and lived in 24 United States geographic areas. Cohort assignment in the prospective study relied on participant-reported clinical history from a screening survey and a study questionnaire. Recovered participants in ImmuneRACE Cohort 3 were defined by two consecutive negative NP/OP PCR tests, clearance by a healthcare professional, or resolution of symptoms. Mobile phlebotomists in the prospective study collected whole blood, serum and a nasopharyngeal or oropharyngeal swab from every participant. Participants in the prospective study had the option to provide additional blood draws and questionnaires over a roughly 2-month period. Before DNA extraction, prospective study blood samples were shipped either frozen or at room temperature.

TCRbeta CDR3 regions were amplified from genomic DNA using the immunoSEQ Assay, a bias-controlled multiplex PCR. Under the source paper's analysis protocol: Within the assay, amplification of reference gene primers was used to estimate how many nucleated cells each sample contained. Sequence reads were collapsed and filtered to measure the absolute abundance of every unique TCRbeta CDR3 rearrangement. For each sample, productive Simpson clonality was calculated as the square root of Simpson's diversity index over productive rearrangements. The clones in this table, taken by TCRdb from immuneACCESS, are in-frame only. Not every clone is retained; where verified, under half of the shortfall comes from an unresolved V gene, and the cause of the rest is unknown. The V and J calls and clone size come from that table; D and trimming were worked out from the DNA. In this sample the table shows approximately 170,000 clones, about four fifths of which occur a single time. Roughly 3.2% of the sample rests with the top ten.

Sequencing was carried out using PBMCs or T cells enriched from blood (not recorded which). The clonotype comes from a woman aged 25-40 years who had recovered from COVID-19.

Read as DNA, the sequence is TGCGCCAGCAGCTTTGGCAGGGGAACAGGGAACACTGAAGCTTTCTTT. Translated, this gives CASSFGRGTGNTEAFF. The rearranged chain carries TRBV5-1 and TRBJ1-1; the D gene is perhaps TRBD1, on 6 matching bases. The CDR3 goes from the cysteine to the phenylalanine over 16 residues. Only the CDR3 DNA stays, 48 bases, in frame from base 1. V was cut back by 2 bases and J by 1 base, leaving a gap of 15 bases between them. CDR1 SGHRS and CDR2 YFSETQ are derived from the germline V gene.